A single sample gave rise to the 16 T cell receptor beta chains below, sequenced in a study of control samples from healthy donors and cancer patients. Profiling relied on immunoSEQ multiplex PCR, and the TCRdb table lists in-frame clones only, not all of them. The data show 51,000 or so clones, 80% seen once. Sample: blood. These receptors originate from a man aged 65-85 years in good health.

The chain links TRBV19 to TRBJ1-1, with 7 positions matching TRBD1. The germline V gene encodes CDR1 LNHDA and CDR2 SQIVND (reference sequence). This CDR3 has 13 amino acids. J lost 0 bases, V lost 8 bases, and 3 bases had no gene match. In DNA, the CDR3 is TGTGCCAGTGGGGACAGAATGAACACTGAAGCTTTCTTT. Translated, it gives CASGDRMNTEAFF. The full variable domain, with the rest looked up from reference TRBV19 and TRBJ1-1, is DGGITQSPKYLFRKEGQNVTLSCEQNLNHDAMYWYRQDPGQGLRLIYYSQIVNDFQKGDIAEGYSVSREKKESFPLTVTSAQKNPTAFYLCASGDRMNTEAFFGQGTRLTVV.

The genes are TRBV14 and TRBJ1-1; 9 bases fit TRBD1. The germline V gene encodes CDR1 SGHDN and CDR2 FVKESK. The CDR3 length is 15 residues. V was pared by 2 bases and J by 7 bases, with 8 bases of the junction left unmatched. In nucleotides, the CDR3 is TGTGCCAGCAGCCAACTCGGACAGGGGTCCCGTGAAGCTTTCTTT. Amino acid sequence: CASSQLGQGSREAFF.

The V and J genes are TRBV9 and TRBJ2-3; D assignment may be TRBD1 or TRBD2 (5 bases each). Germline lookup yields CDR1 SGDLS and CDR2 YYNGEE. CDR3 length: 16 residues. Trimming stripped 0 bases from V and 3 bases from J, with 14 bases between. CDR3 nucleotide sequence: TGTGCCAGCAGCGTAGCTGGGGGTAGCGAGACAGATACGCAGTATTTT. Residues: CASSVAGGSETDTQYF. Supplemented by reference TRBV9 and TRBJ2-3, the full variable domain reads DSGVTQTPKHLITATGQRVTLRCSPRSGDLSVYWYQQSLDQGLQFLIQYYNGEERAKGNILERFSAQQFPDLHSELNLSSLELGDSALYFCASSVAGGSETDTQYFGPGTRLTVL.

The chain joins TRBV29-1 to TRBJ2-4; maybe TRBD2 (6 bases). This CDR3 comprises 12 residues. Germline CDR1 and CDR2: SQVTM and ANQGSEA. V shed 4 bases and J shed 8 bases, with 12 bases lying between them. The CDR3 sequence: CSVGDGGDIQYF. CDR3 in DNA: TGCAGCGTTGGTGATGGAGGGGACATTCAGTACTTC.

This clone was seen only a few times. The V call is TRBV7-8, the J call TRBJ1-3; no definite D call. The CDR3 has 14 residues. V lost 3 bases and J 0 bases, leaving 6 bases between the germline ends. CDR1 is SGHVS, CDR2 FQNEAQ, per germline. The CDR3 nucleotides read TGTGCCAGCAGCTTCCCTGGCTCTGGAAACACCATATATTTT. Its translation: CASSFPGSGNTIYF.

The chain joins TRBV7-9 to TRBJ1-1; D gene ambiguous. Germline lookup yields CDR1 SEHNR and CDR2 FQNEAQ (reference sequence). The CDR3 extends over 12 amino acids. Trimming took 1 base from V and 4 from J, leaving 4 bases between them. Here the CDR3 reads CASSLVSTEAFF. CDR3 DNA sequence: TGTGCCAGCAGCTTAGTGAGCACTGAAGCTTTCTTT.

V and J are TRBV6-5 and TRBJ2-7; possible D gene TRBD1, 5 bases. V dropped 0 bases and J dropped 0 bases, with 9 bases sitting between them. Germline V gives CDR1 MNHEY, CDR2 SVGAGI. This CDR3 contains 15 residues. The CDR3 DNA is TGTGCCAGCAGTTACTCGATGACAGCCTCCTACGAGCAGTACTTC. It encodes CASSYSMTASYEQYF.

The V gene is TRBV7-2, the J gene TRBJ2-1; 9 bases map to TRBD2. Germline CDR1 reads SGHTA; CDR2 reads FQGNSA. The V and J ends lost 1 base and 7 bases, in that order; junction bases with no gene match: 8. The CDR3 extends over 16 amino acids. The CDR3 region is CASSLDRRGGRNEQFF. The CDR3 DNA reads TGTGCCAGCAGCTTAGATCGGCGGGGGGGCCGTAATGAGCAGTTCTTC.

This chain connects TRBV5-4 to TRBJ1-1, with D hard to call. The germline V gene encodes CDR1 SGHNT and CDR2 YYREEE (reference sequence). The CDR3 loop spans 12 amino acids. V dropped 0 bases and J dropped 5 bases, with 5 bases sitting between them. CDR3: CASSLEKTEAFF. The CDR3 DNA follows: TGTGCCAGCAGCTTGGAGAAGACTGAAGCTTTCTTT.

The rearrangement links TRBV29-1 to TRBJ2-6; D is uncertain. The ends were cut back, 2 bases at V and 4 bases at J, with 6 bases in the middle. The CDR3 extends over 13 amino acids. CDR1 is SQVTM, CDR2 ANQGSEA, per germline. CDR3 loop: CSVELAGANVLTF. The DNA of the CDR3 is TGCAGCGTTGAATTGGCAGGGGCCAACGTCCTGACTTTC.

The DNA of the CDR3 is TGTGCCAGCAGCCAGAAGACAGGGTTGTTAGAGACCCAGTACTTC. It specifies CASSQKTGLLETQYF. The rearrangement uses TRBV5-4 and TRBJ2-5, with 7 nucleotides matching TRBD1. V trimming: 4 bases; J trimming: 4 bases; junction bases outside the gene matches: 10. This CDR3 comprises 15 residues. CDR1 SGHNT and CDR2 YYREEE come from the germline V gene (reference sequence).

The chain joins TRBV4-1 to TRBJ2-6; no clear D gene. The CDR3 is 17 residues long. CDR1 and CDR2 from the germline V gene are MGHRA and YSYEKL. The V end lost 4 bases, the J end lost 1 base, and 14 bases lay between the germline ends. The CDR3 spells CASSRGGFRSGANVLTF. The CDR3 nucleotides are TGCGCCAGCAGCCGAGGCGGATTTAGGTCTGGGGCCAACGTCCTGACTTTC.

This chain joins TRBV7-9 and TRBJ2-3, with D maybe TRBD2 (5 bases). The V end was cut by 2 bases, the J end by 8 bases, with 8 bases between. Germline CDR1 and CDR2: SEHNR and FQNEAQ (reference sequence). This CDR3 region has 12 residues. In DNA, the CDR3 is TGTGCCAGCAGCTTATTCCGGGGTACGCAGTATTTT. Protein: CASSLFRGTQYF.

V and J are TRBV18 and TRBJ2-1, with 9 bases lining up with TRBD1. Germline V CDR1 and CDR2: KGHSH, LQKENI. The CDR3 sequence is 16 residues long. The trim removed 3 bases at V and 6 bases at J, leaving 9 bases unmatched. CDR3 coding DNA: TGTGCCAGCTCACCCCTAGGGGGACAGGGAGCCAATGAGCAGTTCTTC. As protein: CASSPLGGQGANEQFF.

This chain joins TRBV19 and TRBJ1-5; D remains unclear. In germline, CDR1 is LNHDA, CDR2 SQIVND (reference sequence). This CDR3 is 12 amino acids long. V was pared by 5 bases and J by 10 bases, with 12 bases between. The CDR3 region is CASSADDLPQHF. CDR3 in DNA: TGTGCCAGTAGTGCCGATGATCTACCCCAGCATTTT.

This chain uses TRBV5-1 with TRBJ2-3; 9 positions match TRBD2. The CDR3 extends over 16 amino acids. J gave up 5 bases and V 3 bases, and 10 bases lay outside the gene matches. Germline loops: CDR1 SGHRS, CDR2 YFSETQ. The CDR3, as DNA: TGCGCCAGCAGCTCCAGACTAGCGGCGTCGAAAGATACGCAGTATTTT. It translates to CASSSRLAASKDTQYF.